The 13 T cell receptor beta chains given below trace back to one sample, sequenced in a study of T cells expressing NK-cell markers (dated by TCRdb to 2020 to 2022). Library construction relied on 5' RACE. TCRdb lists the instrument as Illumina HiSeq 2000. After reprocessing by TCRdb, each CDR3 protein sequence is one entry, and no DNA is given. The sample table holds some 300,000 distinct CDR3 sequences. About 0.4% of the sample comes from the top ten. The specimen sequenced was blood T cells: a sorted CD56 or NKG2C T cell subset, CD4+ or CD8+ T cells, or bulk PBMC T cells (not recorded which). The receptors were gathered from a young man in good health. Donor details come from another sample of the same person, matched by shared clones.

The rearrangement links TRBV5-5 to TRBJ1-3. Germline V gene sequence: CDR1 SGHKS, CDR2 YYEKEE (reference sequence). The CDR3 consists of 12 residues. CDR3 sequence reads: CASSSPKNTIYF.

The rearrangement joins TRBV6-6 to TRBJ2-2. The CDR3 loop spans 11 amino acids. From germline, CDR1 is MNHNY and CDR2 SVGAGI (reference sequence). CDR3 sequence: CASSDTGELFF.

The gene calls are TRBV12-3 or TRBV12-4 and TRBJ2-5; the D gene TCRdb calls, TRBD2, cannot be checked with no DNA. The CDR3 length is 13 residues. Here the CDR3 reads CASTRGRLETQYF.

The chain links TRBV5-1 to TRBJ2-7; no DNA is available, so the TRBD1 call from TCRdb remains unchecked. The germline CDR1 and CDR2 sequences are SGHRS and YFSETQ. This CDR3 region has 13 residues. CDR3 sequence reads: CASSPVGQGEQYF.

Here the CDR3 reads CASSLSGGPIYEQFF. The J gene is TRBJ2-1, the V gene TRBV11-2; TCRdb calls TRBD2, which cannot be checked without DNA. The length of the CDR3 is 15 residues. Per the germline V gene, CDR1 is SGHAT and CDR2 is FQNNGV. Full variable domain (missing parts from reference TRBV11-2 and TRBJ2-1): EAGVAQSPRYKIIEKRQSVAFWCNPISGHATLYWYQQILGQGPKLLIQFQNNGVVDDSQLPKDRFSAERLKGVDSTLKIQPAKLEDSAVYLCASSLSGGPIYEQFFGPGTRLTVL.

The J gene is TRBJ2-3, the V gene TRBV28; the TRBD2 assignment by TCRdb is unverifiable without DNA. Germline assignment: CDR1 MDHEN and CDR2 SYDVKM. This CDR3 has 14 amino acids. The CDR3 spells CASSTAGSADTQYF. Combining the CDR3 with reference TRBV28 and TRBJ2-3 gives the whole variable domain DVKVTQSSRYLVKRTGEKVFLECVQDMDHENMFWYRQDPGLGLRLIYFSYDVKMKEKGDIPEGYSVSREKKERFSLILESASTNQTSMYLCASSTAGSADTQYFGPGTRLTVL.

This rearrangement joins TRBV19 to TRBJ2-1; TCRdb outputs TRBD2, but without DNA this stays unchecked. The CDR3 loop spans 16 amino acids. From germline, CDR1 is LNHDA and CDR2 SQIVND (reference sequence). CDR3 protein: CASNEAGVPRNNEQFF.

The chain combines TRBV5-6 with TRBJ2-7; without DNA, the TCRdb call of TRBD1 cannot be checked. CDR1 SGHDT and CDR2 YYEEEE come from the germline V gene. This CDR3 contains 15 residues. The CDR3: CASSFRGTGTYEQYF.

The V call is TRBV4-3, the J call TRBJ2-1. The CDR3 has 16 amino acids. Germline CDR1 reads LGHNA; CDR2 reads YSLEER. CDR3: CASSQDYRASYNEQFF.

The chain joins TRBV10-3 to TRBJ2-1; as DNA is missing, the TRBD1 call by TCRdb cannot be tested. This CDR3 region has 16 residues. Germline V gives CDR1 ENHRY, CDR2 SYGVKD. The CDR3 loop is CAISSPGPQRGNEQFF.

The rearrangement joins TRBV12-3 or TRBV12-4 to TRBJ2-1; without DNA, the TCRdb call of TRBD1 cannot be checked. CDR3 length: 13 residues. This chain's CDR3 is CASNAGTYNEQFF.

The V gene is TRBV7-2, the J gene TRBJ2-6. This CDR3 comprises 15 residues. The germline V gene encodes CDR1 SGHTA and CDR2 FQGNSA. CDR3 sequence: CASSLNPTGDNVLTF.

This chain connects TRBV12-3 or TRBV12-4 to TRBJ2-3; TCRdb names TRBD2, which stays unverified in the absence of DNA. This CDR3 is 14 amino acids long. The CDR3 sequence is CASTGVEGIDTQYF.